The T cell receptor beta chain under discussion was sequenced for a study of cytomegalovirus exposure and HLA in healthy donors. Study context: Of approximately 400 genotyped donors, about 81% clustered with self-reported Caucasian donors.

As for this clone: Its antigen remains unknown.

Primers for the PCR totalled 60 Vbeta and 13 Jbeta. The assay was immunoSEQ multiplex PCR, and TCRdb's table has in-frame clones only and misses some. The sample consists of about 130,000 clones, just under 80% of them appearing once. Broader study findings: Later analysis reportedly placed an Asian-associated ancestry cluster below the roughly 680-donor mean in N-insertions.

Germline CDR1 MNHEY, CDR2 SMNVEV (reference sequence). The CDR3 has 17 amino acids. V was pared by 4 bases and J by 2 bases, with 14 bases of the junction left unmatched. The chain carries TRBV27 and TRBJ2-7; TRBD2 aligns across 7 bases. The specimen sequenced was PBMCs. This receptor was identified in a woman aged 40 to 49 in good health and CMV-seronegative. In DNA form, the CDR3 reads TGTGCCAGCAGTTCCGTTAGCGGGTTAATTACTCCCTACGAGCAGTACTTC. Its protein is CASSSVSGLITPYEQYF.